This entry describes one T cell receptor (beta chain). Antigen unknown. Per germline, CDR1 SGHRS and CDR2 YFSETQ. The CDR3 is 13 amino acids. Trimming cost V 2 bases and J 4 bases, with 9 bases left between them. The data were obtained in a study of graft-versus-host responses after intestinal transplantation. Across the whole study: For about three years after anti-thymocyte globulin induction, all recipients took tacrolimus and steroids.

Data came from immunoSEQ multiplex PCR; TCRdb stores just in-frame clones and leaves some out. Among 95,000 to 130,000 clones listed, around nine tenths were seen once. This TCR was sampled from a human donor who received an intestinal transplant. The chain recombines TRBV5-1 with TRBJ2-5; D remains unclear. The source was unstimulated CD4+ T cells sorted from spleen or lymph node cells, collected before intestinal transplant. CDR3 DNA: TGCGCCAGCAGCTTCCAGGCCCCAGAGACCCAGTACTTC. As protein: CASSFQAPETQYF. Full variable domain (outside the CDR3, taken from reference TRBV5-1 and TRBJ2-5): KAGVTQTPRYLIKTRGQQVTLSCSPISGHRSVSWYQQTPGQGLQFLFEYFSETQRNKGNFPGRFSGRQFSNSRSEMNVSTLELGDSALYLCASSFQAPETQYFGPGTRLLVL.